Presented here are 5 T cell receptor beta chains from one specimen sequenced in a study of regulatory T cells in long-lasting Graves disease. Regarding time point: newly diagnosed GD, antithyroid drugs for less than 3 months. With RNA extracted from PBMCs as input, the TCR library was made. Combining iRepertoire HTBI primers with Arm-PCR of CDR3 regions, the authors built TCR beta libraries. TCRdb itself ran the multiplex PCR reads through MiXCR, one entry per CDR3 protein. The sample shows about 540,000 distinct CDR3 sequences, roughly 12% of them seen only once. The sample also formed part of further work on T cells in Graves' hyperthyroidism and ophthalmopathy.

Sample: peripheral blood mononuclear cells (PBMCs), taken at new diagnosis, from a patient treated with antithyroid drugs. These receptor sequences come from a man aged 30 to 39 with Graves disease.

Concerning this clonotype: A far larger clone is only one base removed, so a read error is likely. This sequence joins TRBV11-3 and TRBJ2-7; either TRBD1 or TRBD2 may fit D (5 bases each). Germline CDR1 and CDR2: SGHNT and YENEEA. The length of the CDR3 is 14 residues. The CDR3 nucleotides read TGTGCCAGCCGCTTAGAGGGGTTTATCTACGAGCAGTACTTC. Protein product: CASRLEGFIYEQYF.

This clonotype has a handful of counts. CDR3 sequence reads: CASSFGQLDYEQYF. The CDR3, as DNA: TGTGCCAGCAGCTTTGGACAGCTCGACTACGAGCAGTACTTC. The V and J genes are TRBV7-9 and TRBJ2-7; tentatively, D is TRBD1 (6 bases). Germline CDR1 SEHNR, CDR2 FQNEAQ (reference sequence). The CDR3 is 14 amino acids. V was cut by 3 bases and J by 3 bases, with 12 bases left in between.

The sample holds many counts of this clonotype. The V call is TRBV12-3 or TRBV12-4, the J call TRBJ2-2; D is unresolved. V lost 5 bases and J 3 bases, leaving 7 bases between the germline ends. The CDR3 has 13 amino acids. The CDR3 sequence is CASSPGHTGELFF. The CDR3 region has the DNA TGTGCCAGCAGTCCCGGACACACCGGGGAGCTGTTTTTT.

This clonotype appeared many times. This sequence joins TRBV12-3 or TRBV12-4 and TRBJ2-1; possibly TRBD1 for D (6 bases). V shed 6 bases and J shed 12 bases, with 21 bases lying between them. The CDR3 is 14 residues long. The CDR3 DNA follows: TGTGCCAGCAGCCACGAAGTCGACAGGCCGGGGCAGTTCTTC. Protein product: CASSHEVDRPGQFF.

The chain links TRBV5-1 to TRBJ1-1; no definite D call. CDR1 and CDR2 from the germline V gene are SGHRS and YFSETQ. The CDR3 length is 13 residues. V was shortened by 3 bases and J by 1 base, with 7 bases between the two germline ends. Here the CDR3 DNA reads TGCGCCAGCAGCTCCCAGTGGAACACTGAAGCTTTCTTT. Amino acids: CASSSQWNTEAFF.